A selection of T cell receptor beta chains follows, all from one sample in a study of blood T cell repertoires in COVID-19. Using immunoSEQ multiplex PCR, the repertoire was profiled, and TCRdb retains in-frame clones only, with some absent. There are 130,000 to 150,000 clones in the sample; 80% to 90% occur only once, and 1.7% lies in the top ten. Sample: peripheral blood. The receptor set was obtained from a woman in her 50s with acute or convalescent COVID-19. The CDR3 runs from the conserved cysteine through the conserved F or W. Each record gives: D gene, V gene, J gene, clone size, CDR3 length, CDR3 DNA, CDR3 protein. A D gene is named only where the DNA matches it firmly. A row's size may be missing; if present it is once, few, many or a size class.

d_gene: TRBD1; v_gene: TRBV7-8; j_gene: TRBJ1-5; abundance: few; len: 14; CDR3nt: TGTGCCAGCAGCTTACTGCAGGGGGATCAGCCCCAGCATTTT; CDR3aa: CASSLLQGDQPQHF
d_gene: NA; v_gene: TRBV7-8; j_gene: TRBJ1-2; abundance: NA; len: 14; CDR3nt: TGTGCCAGCAGTCCGGACACCCAGGGCTATGGCTACACCTTC; CDR3aa: CASSPDTQGYGYTF
d_gene: NA; v_gene: TRBV27; j_gene: TRBJ1-1; abundance: NA; len: 13; CDR3nt: TGTGCCAGCAGTTCCTCAGGGTTTAATGAAGCTTTCTTT; CDR3aa: CASSSSGFNEAFF
d_gene: TRBD2; v_gene: TRBV5-1; j_gene: TRBJ2-3; abundance: NA; len: 16; CDR3nt: TGCGCCAGCAGCTTCCAAAGCGGGAGGGGCACAGATACGCAGTATTTT; CDR3aa: CASSFQSGRGTDTQYF
d_gene: TRBD1; v_gene: TRBV19; j_gene: TRBJ1-3; abundance: once; len: 14; CDR3nt: TGTGCCAGTGCGACAGGGTTGACTGGAAACACCATATATTTT; CDR3aa: CASATGLTGNTIYF
d_gene: NA; v_gene: TRBV6-5; j_gene: TRBJ2-1; abundance: once; len: 13; CDR3nt: TGTGCCAGCGGACTCCTCTCCTACAATGAGCAGTTCTTC; CDR3aa: CASGLLSYNEQFF
d_gene: NA; v_gene: TRBV18; j_gene: TRBJ1-1; abundance: NA; len: 16; CDR3nt: TGTGCCAGCTTCCCAGGGCCCAGGGGCGGGAACACTGAAGCTTTCTTT; CDR3aa: CASFPGPRGGNTEAFF
d_gene: NA; v_gene: TRBV2; j_gene: TRBJ1-5; abundance: NA; len: 14; CDR3nt: TGTGCCAGCACCCCCGGGACTCGCAGTCAGCCCCAGCATTTT; CDR3aa: CASTPGTRSQPQHF
d_gene: TRBD1; v_gene: TRBV28; j_gene: TRBJ1-1; abundance: NA; len: 15; CDR3nt: TGTGCCAGCGCCTTGGGGGGACAGTTGAACACTGAAGCTTTCTTT; CDR3aa: CASALGGQLNTEAFF
d_gene: TRBD1; v_gene: TRBV13; j_gene: TRBJ2-2; abundance: once; len: 15; CDR3nt: TGTGCCAGCAGCTGGCGACAGGGGAACACCGGGGAGCTGTTTTTT; CDR3aa: CASSWRQGNTGELFF
d_gene: TRBD2; v_gene: TRBV13; j_gene: TRBJ2-2; abundance: NA; len: 15; CDR3nt: TGTGCCAGCAGCTCCCTAGCGGTGAACACCGGGGAGCTGTTTTTT; CDR3aa: CASSSLAVNTGELFF
d_gene: NA; v_gene: TRBV2; j_gene: TRBJ1-1; abundance: NA; len: 10; CDR3nt: TGTGCCAGCAGGAGCACTGAAGCTTTCTTT; CDR3aa: CASRSTEAFF
d_gene: NA; v_gene: TRBV5-5; j_gene: TRBJ1-1; abundance: NA; len: 13; CDR3nt: TGTGCCAGCAGCTTGAACGGGGGCACTGAAGCTTTCTTT; CDR3aa: CASSLNGGTEAFF
d_gene: NA; v_gene: TRBV13; j_gene: TRBJ1-2; abundance: NA; len: 14; CDR3nt: TGTGCCAGCAGCTTATTCAGTCTCTCCCGTGGCTACACCTTC; CDR3aa: CASSLFSLSRGYTF
d_gene: NA; v_gene: TRBV18; j_gene: TRBJ1-2; abundance: NA; len: 16; CDR3nt: TGTGCCAGCTCACCCACCATGGAGCCACCTAACTATGGCTACACCTTC; CDR3aa: CASSPTMEPPNYGYTF
d_gene: NA; v_gene: TRBV7-3; j_gene: TRBJ2-3; abundance: NA; len: 16; CDR3nt: TGTGCCAGCAGCTTAATGGGCGGGACTAGCACAGATACGCAGTATTTT; CDR3aa: CASSLMGGTSTDTQYF
d_gene: TRBD1; v_gene: TRBV19; j_gene: TRBJ1-3; abundance: NA; len: 17; CDR3nt: TGTGCCAGTAGCCCTCGGACAGGGTCGGACGATGGAAACACCATATATTTT; CDR3aa: CASSPRTGSDDGNTIYF
d_gene: NA; v_gene: TRBV27; j_gene: TRBJ2-1; abundance: NA; len: 14; CDR3nt: TGTGCCAGCAGTGATTCGGGCTCCTACAATGAGCAGTTCTTC; CDR3aa: CASSDSGSYNEQFF
d_gene: TRBD1; v_gene: TRBV19; j_gene: TRBJ2-7; abundance: NA; len: 13; CDR3nt: TGTGCCAGTAGTATCCAGGGGGCTTACGAGCAGTACTTC; CDR3aa: CASSIQGAYEQYF
d_gene: TRBD1; v_gene: TRBV29-1; j_gene: TRBJ1-2; abundance: NA; len: 14; CDR3nt: TGCAGCGTTGAGGGGGGACAGCGTAACTATGGCTACACCTTC; CDR3aa: CSVEGGQRNYGYTF
d_gene: TRBD1; v_gene: TRBV5-8; j_gene: TRBJ2-1; abundance: NA; len: 15; CDR3nt: TGTGCCAGCAGCAAGGACAGGGTATCTTACAATGAGCAGTTCTTC; CDR3aa: CASSKDRVSYNEQFF
d_gene: NA; v_gene: TRBV3-1/TRBV3-2; j_gene: TRBJ2-7; abundance: NA; len: 14; CDR3nt: TGTGCCAGCAGCCAGGGGCAGGGGCGGAGCGAGCAGTACTTC; CDR3aa: CASSQGQGRSEQYF
d_gene: NA; v_gene: TRBV10-1; j_gene: TRBJ2-1; abundance: NA; len: 15; CDR3nt: TGCGCCAGCAGTGAGTCGAAAGCGGGCGCCAATGAGCAGTTCTTC; CDR3aa: CASSESKAGANEQFF
d_gene: NA; v_gene: TRBV6-2/TRBV6-3; j_gene: TRBJ2-6; abundance: NA; len: 17; CDR3nt: TGTGCCAGCAGTTACGGACTCGGAGGCTCTGGGGCCAACGTCCTGACTTTC; CDR3aa: CASSYGLGGSGANVLTF